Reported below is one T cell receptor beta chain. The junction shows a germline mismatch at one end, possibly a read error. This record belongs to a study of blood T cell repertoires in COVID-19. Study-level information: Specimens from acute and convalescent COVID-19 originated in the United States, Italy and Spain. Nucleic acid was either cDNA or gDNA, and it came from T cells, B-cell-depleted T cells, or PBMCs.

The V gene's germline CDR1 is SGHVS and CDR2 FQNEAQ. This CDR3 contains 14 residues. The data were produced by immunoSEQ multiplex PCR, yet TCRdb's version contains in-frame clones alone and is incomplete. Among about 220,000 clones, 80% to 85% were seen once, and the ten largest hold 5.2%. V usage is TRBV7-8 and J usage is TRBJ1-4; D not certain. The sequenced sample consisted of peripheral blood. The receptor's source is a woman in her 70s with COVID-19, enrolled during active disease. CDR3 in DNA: TGTGCCAGCAGCTCGGAGTTAGCTAACGAAAAACTGTTTTTT. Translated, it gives CASSSELANEKLFF.